This TCR beta chain came from a study of T cells after posttransplantation cyclophosphamide. Study-level results: Later blood repertoires were often dominated by clones from the donor CD8+ memory compartment. After PTCy, TRB diversity resembled that of CNI/methotrexate controls.

With respect to this clone: Its target is not known.

A marrow graft followed busulfan-fludarabine conditioning, with cyclophosphamide on days +3 and +4. Measured with immunoSEQ multiplex PCR; TCRdb has only the in-frame clones, and not every one. The sample includes around 2,000 clones, around 63% seen only once; the top ten take 15% to 20%. The CDR3 runs 15 residues. Germline lookup yields CDR1 MNHEY and CDR2 SVGAGI. Sequenced here: PBMCs, sampled after allogeneic stem cell transplant with posttransplant cyclophosphamide. The sequence was collected from a male patient in his sixties who received an allogeneic stem cell transplant from a related donor and was CMV-positive. The graft donor may account for some of the T cells. The chain carries TRBV6-5 and TRBJ2-5; 7 positions agree with TRBD2. Near its end, the DNA agrees better with TRBJ2-7, so the J call may be wrong. CDR3 bases: TGTGCCAGCAGTTACTCGACGGCGGGAGTATCCGAGCAGTACTTC. Translating it yields CASSYSTAGVSEQYF.